The next 14 T cell receptor beta chains were all read from a single sample in a study of shared clonotypes between healthy human individuals. Only in-frame clones appear in the TCRdb table, and some are missing; sequencing was by immunoSEQ multiplex PCR. The data contain about 490,000 clones, about 84% of them singletons. Sequenced material: PBMCs. The receptors come from a woman aged 35 to 49 in good health. Some clones in this sample may be carry-over from other donors' samples.

This chain links TRBV28 with TRBJ2-3, with D perhaps matching TRBD2 (5 bases). V lost 4 bases to trimming and J lost 0 bases, with 8 bases between them. CDR1 is MDHEN, CDR2 SYDVKM, per germline. This CDR3 contains 14 residues. The CDR3 nucleotides read TGTGCCAGCAGTTACGGACTTAGCACAGATACGCAGTATTTT. Translating gives CASSYGLSTDTQYF.

The chain has TRBV30 and TRBJ1-3, with 7 bases lining up with TRBD1. The CDR3 has 16 amino acids. V lost 0 bases, J lost 8 bases, and 13 bases stayed unmatched. Germline CDR1 reads GTSNPN; CDR2 reads SVGIG (reference sequence). CDR3 sequence reads: CAWSVGRRDSVYTIYF. In DNA, the CDR3 is TGTGCCTGGAGTGTAGGGCGCCGGGACAGTGTATACACCATATATTTT.

This chain connects TRBV28 to TRBJ2-7; D may match TRBD1 or TRBD2 (5 bases each). Germline CDR1 and CDR2: MDHEN and SYDVKM. The germline V and J ends were trimmed by 6 bases and 1 base, with 13 bases remaining between them. CDR3 length equals 14 residues. The CDR3 loop is CASSLGTRSYEQYF. The CDR3 coding sequence is TGTGCCAGCAGCTTGGGGACCCGGTCCTACGAGCAGTACTTC.

For this clone: With a far larger clone one base away, a read error is the likely cause. The rearrangement joins TRBV5-1 to TRBJ1-3; D is uncertain. V shed 0 bases and J shed 2 bases, with 6 bases lying between them. The germline CDR1 and CDR2 sequences are SGHRS and YFSETQ. The CDR3 covers 14 residues. CDR3 in DNA: TGCGCCAGCAGCTTGGGGGTCCCTGGAAACACCATATATTTT. It yields the protein CASSLGVPGNTIYF. The full variable domain, in which reference TRBV5-1 and TRBJ1-3 provide the parts outside the CDR3, is KAGVTQTPRYLIKTRGQQVTLSCSPISGHRSVSWYQQTPGQGLQFLFEYFSETQRNKGNFPGRFSGRQFSNSRSEMNVSTLELGDSALYLCASSLGVPGNTIYFGEGSWLTVV.

V is TRBV6-1 and J is TRBJ1-5, with unresolved D. V dropped 9 bases and J dropped 5 bases, with 17 bases sitting between them. Germline CDR1 reads MNHNS; CDR2 reads SASEGT. This CDR3 comprises 14 residues. The chain's CDR3 is CASLSGFQHQPQHF. CDR3 coding DNA: TGTGCCAGTCTCAGTGGTTTTCAACATCAGCCCCAGCATTTT.

The chain has TRBV4-1 and TRBJ2-5, with D perhaps matching TRBD1 (7 bases). Germline CDR1 reads MGHRA; CDR2 reads YSYEKL. V lost 3 bases to trimming and J lost 4 bases, with 21 bases between them. This CDR3 comprises 17 residues. The CDR3: CASSHPTGRFDPETQYF. The CDR3 bases are TGCGCCAGCAGCCACCCGACAGGGAGGTTCGATCCAGAGACCCAGTACTTC.

The J gene is TRBJ1-2, the V gene TRBV28; D perhaps matches TRBD1 (5 bases). Trimming removed 7 bases from V and 5 bases from J, with 14 bases in between. Germline V gene data show CDR1 as MDHEN and CDR2 as SYDVKM. The CDR3 length is 13 residues. CDR3 sequence (DNA): TGTGCCAGCACCAGGGTACTTTTATATGGCTACACCTTC. Translation: CASTRVLLYGYTF.

This clone was recorded once. A far larger clone is one base from this, pointing to a likely read error. The chain carries TRBV7-9 and TRBJ2-2, with D possibly being TRBD1 or TRBD2 (5 bases each). Germline V gives CDR1 SEHNR, CDR2 FQNEAQ (reference sequence). The CDR3 is 16 amino acids. Trimming pared 5 bases from V and 3 bases from J, leaving 16 bases between. DNA for the CDR3: TGTGCCAGCAGCCACTGGGGACCAGGGTACACCGGGGAGCTGTTTTTT. It specifies CASSHWGPGYTGELFF. Combining the CDR3 with reference TRBV7-9 and TRBJ2-2 gives the whole variable domain DTGVSQNPRHKITKRGQNVTFRCDPISEHNRLYWYRQTLGQGPEFLTYFQNEAQLEKSRLLSDRFSAERPKGSFSTLEIQRTEQGDSAMYLCASSHWGPGYTGELFFGEGSRLTVL.

This clone was picked up one time. For the CDR3, the DNA is TGTGCCAGCAGTTCCCTAGCGGGAGCGGATGGCGAGCAGTACTTC. This gives the protein CASSSLAGADGEQYF. This sequence joins TRBV27 and TRBJ2-7, with 10 bases that match TRBD2. CDR3 length equals 15 residues. Germline assignment: CDR1 MNHEY and CDR2 SMNVEV (reference sequence). V dropped 4 bases and J dropped 6; count of bases not matched to a gene: 9.

The CDR3 here is CASSLAEDTEAFF. The CDR3 DNA is TGTGCCAGCAGCTTAGCTGAGGACACTGAAGCTTTCTTT. This sequence joins TRBV7-8 and TRBJ1-1; no firm D call. CDR3 size: 13 residues. V was shortened by 0 bases and J by 3 bases, with 5 bases between the two germline ends. CDR1 and CDR2 from the germline V gene are SGHVS and FQNEAQ.

The chain combines TRBV6-4 with TRBJ2-3, with 8 bases fitting TRBD2. After removal of 0 bases from V and 6 bases from J, the junction contained 5 bases not matched to a gene. The germline V gene has CDR1 MRHNA and CDR2 SNTAGT. The CDR3 is 15 residues long. CDR3 bases: TGTGCCAGCAGTGACTCGGCTAGCGGGCGCGATACGCAGTATTTT. It specifies CASSDSASGRDTQYF.

A single count supports this clone. This may come from a read error, since a much larger clone is one base off. The gene calls are TRBV25-1 and TRBJ2-3; weak D call: TRBD2 (8 bases). The CDR3 totals 15 residues. CDR1 and CDR2 (germline): MGHDK, SYGVNS. The CDR3 region is CAGSTGGTVTDTQYF. The DNA for the CDR3 is TGTGCCGGCAGTACGGGGGGGACAGTCACAGATACGCAGTATTTT.

There are many counts of this clone. The rearrangement joins TRBV29-1 to TRBJ1-1; D unclear. The CDR3 consists of 12 residues. V lost 6 bases to trimming and J lost 3 bases, with 11 bases between them. Germline V gene lookup returns CDR1 SQVTM and CDR2 ANQGSEA. CDR3 protein: CSVWREDTEAFF. CDR3 coding DNA: TGCAGCGTGTGGAGGGAGGACACTGAAGCTTTCTTT.

This clone was counted ten times or more. The junction and the germline gene differ at one end; a read error may be behind it. The gene calls are TRBV10-2 and TRBJ2-7; D call uncertain. From germline, CDR1 is WSHSY and CDR2 SAAADI. This CDR3 comprises 13 residues. CDR3 residues: CASGEWHYYEQYF. Written as DNA, the CDR3 is TGCGCCAGCGGTGAATGGCACTACTACGAGCAGTACTTC.